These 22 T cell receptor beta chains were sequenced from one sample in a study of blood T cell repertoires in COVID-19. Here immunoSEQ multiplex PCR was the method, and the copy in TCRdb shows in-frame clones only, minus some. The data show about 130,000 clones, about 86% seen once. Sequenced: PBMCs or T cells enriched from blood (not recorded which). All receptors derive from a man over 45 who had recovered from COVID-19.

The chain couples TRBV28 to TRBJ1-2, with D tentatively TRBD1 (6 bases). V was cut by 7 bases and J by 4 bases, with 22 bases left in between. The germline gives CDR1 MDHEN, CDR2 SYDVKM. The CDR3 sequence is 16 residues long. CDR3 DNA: TGTGCCAGCAAGGGCCAGGGGCGCCCCCGTGGCTATGGCTACACCTTC. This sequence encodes CASKGQGRPRGYGYTF.

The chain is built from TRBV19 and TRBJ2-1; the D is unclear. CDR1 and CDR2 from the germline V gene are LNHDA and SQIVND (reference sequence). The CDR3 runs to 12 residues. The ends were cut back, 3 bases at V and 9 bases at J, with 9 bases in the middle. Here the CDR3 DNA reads TGTGCCAGTAGTATTAGTAGCACTGAGCAGTTCTTC. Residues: CASSISSTEQFF.

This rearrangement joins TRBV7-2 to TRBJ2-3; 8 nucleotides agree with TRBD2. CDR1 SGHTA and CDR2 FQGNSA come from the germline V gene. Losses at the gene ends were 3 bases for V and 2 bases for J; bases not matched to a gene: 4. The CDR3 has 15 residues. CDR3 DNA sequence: TGTGCCAGCAGCTTCGGCGGGGGGACCACAGATACGCAGTATTTT. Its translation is CASSFGGGTTDTQYF.

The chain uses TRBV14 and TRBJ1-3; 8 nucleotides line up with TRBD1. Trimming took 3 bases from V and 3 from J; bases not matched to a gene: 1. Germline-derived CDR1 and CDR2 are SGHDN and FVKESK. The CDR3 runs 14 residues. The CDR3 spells CASSHRGLGNTIYF. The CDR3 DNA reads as TGTGCCAGCAGCCACAGGGGGCTTGGAAACACCATATATTTT.

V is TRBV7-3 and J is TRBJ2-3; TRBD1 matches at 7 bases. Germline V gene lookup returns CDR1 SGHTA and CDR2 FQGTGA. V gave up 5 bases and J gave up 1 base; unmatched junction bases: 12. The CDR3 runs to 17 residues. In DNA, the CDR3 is TGTGCCAGCAGCCACCCGCGATGGGACAGCGGCACAGATACGCAGTATTTT. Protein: CASSHPRWDSGTDTQYF. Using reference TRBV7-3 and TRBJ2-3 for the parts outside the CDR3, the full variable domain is GAGVSQTPSNKVTEKGKYVELRCDPISGHTALYWYRQSLGQGPEFLIYFQGTGAADDSGLPNDRFFAVRPEGSVSTLKIQRTERGDSAVYLCASSHPRWDSGTDTQYFGPGTRLTVL.

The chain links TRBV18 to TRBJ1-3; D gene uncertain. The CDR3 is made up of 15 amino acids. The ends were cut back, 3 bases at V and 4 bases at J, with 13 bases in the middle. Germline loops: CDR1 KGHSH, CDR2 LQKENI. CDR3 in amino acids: CASSPPGVRGNTIYF. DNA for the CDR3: TGTGCCAGCTCACCCCCCGGGGTGAGAGGAAACACCATATATTTT.

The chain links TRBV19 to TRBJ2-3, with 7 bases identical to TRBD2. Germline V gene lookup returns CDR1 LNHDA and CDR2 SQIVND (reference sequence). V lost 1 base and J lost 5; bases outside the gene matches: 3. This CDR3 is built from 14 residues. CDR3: CASSIGLAGDTQYF. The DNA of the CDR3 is TGTGCCAGTAGTATAGGACTAGCTGGAGATACGCAGTATTTT. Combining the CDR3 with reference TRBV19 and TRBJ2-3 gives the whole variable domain DGGITQSPKYLFRKEGQNVTLSCEQNLNHDAMYWYRQDPGQGLRLIYYSQIVNDFQKGDIAEGYSVSREKKESFPLTVTSAQKNPTAFYLCASSIGLAGDTQYFGPGTRLTVL.

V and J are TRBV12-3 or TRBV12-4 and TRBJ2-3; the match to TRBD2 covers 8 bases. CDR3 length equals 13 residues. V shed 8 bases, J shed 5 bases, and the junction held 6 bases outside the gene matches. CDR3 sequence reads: CASWSGGRDTQYF. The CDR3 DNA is TGTGCCAGCTGGTCGGGGGGGCGAGATACGCAGTATTTT.

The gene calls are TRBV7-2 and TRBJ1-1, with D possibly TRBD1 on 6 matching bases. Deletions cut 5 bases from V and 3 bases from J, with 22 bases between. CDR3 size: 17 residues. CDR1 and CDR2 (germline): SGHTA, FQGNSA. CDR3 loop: CASSPPRGATWDTEAFF. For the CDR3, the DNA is TGTGCCAGCAGCCCCCCCCGGGGGGCTACATGGGACACTGAAGCTTTCTTT.

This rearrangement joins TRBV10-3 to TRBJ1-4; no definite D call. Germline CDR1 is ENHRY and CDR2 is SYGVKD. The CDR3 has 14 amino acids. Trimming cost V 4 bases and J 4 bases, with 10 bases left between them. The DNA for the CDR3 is TGTGCCATCAGTGTTGGGCCCAATAATGAAAAACTGTTTTTT. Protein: CAISVGPNNEKLFF.

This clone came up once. The CDR3 spells CASSQAKFGTDTQYF. The CDR3 DNA reads TGTGCCAGCAGCCAAGCGAAATTCGGGACAGATACGCAGTATTTT. The rearrangement links TRBV3-1 (or the pseudogene TRBV3-2) to TRBJ2-3; no clear D gene. The CDR3 contains 15 residues. Germline lookup yields CDR1 LGHDT and CDR2 YNNKEL (reference sequence). V was clipped by 1 base and J by 3 bases, with 11 bases between them.

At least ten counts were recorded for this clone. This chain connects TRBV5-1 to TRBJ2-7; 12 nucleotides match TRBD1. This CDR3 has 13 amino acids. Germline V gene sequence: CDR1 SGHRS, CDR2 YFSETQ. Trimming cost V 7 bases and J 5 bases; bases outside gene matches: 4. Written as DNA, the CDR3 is TGCGCCAGCTCGGGACAGGGGGCTGACGAGCAGTACTTC. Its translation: CASSGQGADEQYF.

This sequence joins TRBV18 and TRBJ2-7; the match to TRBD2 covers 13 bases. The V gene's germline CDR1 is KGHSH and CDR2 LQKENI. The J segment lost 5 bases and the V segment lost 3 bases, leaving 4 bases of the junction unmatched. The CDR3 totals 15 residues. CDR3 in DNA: TGTGCCAGCTCACCCGGACTAGCGGGGGCGGACGAGCAGTACTTC. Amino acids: CASSPGLAGADEQYF. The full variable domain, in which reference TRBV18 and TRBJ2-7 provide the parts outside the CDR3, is NAGVMQNPRHLVRRRGQEARLRCSPMKGHSHVYWYRQLPEEGLKFMVYLQKENIIDESGMPKERFSAEFPKEGPSILRIQQVVRGDSAAYFCASSPGLAGADEQYFGPGTRLTVT.

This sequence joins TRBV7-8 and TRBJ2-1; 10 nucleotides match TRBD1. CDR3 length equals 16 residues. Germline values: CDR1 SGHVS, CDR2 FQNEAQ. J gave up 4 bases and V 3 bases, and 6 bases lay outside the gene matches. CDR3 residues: CASSFLDRGYYNEQFF. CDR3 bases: TGTGCCAGCAGCTTCTTGGACAGGGGGTATTACAATGAGCAGTTCTTC.

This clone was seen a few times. The CDR3 DNA reads TGTGCCAGCAGCCAGGCACAGGGGGCAAATTCACCCCTCCACTTT. The encoded protein is CASSQAQGANSPLHF. The rearrangement links TRBV3-1 (or the pseudogene TRBV3-2) to TRBJ1-6; 9 bases match TRBD1. V lost 3 bases to trimming and J lost 7 bases; unmatched junction nucleotides: 4. The CDR3 spans 15 residues. Germline V gives CDR1 LGHDT, CDR2 YNNKEL (reference sequence).

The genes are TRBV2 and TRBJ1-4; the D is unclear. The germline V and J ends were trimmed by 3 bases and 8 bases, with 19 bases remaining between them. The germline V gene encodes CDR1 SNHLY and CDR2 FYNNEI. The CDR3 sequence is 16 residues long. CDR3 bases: TGTGCCAGCAGTGAGGATTTAGGGCCTAGAGGGGAAAAACTGTTTTTT. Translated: CASSEDLGPRGEKLFF.

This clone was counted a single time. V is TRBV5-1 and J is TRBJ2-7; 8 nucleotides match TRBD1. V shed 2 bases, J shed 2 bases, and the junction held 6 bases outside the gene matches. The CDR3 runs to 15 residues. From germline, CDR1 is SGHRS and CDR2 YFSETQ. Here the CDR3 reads CASSFNSQGAYEQYF. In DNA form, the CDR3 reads TGCGCCAGCAGCTTTAACTCACAGGGGGCCTACGAGCAGTACTTC.

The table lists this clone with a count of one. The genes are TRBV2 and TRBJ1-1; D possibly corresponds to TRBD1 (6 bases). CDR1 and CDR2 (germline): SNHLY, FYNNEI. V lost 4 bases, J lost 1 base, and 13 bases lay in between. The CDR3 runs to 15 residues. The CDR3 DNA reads TGTGCCAGCAGTGGGAGCACACAGGGGAACACTGAAGCTTTCTTT. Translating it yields CASSGSTQGNTEAFF.

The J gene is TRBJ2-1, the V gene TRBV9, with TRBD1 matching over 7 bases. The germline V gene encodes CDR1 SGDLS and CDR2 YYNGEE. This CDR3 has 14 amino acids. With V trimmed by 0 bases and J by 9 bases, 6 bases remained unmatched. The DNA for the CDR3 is TGTGCCAGCAGCGTAGCACAGGGGCTCGGTGAGCAGTTCTTC. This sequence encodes CASSVAQGLGEQFF.

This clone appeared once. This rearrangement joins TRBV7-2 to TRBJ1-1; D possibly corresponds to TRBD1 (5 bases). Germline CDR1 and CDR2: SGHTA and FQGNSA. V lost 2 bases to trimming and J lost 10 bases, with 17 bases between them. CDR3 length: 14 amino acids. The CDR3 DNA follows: TGTGCCAGCAGCTTACATGCTACGCAGGGCGTAGCTTTCTTT. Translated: CASSLHATQGVAFF.

In nucleotides, the CDR3 is TGTGCCAGCAGCGGGCAAGCATCCGAGCAGTACTTC. This sequence encodes CASSGQASEQYF. The rearrangement joins TRBV7-3 to TRBJ2-7; the D is unclear. This CDR3 has 12 residues. Germline CDR1 reads SGHTA; CDR2 reads FQGTGA. The V end lost 5 bases, the J end lost 6 bases, and 11 bases lay between the germline ends.

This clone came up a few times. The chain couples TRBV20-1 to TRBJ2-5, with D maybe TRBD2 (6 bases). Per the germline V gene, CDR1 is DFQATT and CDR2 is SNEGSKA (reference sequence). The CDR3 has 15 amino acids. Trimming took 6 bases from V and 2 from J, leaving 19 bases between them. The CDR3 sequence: CSASRDSFTQETQYF. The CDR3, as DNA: TGCAGTGCAAGTCGGGACTCCTTTACGCAAGAGACCCAGTACTTC.